This record covers a single TCR beta chain. Antigen: not known. Here immunoSEQ multiplex PCR was the method, and the copy in TCRdb shows in-frame clones only, minus some. In the table there are about 2.2 million clones, just under 95% of which are singletons. This sample was taken from a study of shared clonotypes between healthy human individuals. Study-level findings and limits: Rarefaction analysis demonstrated incomplete sorted-subset sequencing notwithstanding large depth. Estimated richness was generally greater in naive than memory subsets.

Naive CD8 cells comprised CD45RO-negative, CCR7-positively selected cells, excluding terminally differentiated effector memory CD45RA+ cells. This TCR came from a man aged 18 to 30 in good health. Some clones in this sample may be carry-over from other donors' samples. What was sequenced was naive CD8+ T cells from PBMCs.

The CDR3 DNA reads TGTGCCAGCAGCTTAACCGGGACTAGGGTCTACGAGCAGTACTTC. Its translation is CASSLTGTRVYEQYF. The genes are TRBV7-9 and TRBJ2-7, with 8 bases lining up with TRBD2. The V gene end was trimmed by 2 bases and the J gene end by 3 bases; junction bases not matched to a gene: 6. Per germline, CDR1 SEHNR and CDR2 FQNEAQ (reference sequence). CDR3 length equals 15 residues. Variable domain in full (rest from reference TRBV7-9 and TRBJ2-7): DTGVSQNPRHKITKRGQNVTFRCDPISEHNRLYWYRQTLGQGPEFLTYFQNEAQLEKSRLLSDRFSAERPKGSFSTLEIQRTEQGDSAMYLCASSLTGTRVYEQYFGPGTRLTVT.